This TCR beta chain was sequenced for a study of control samples from healthy donors and cancer patients. The repertoire was sequenced with immunoSEQ multiplex PCR; TCRdb's copy has only in-frame clones and lacks some. Found here are 75,000 to 95,000 clones, just over 90% of them singletons; the top ten hold roughly 3.4%. The sequencing input was blood. This receptor was obtained from a woman under 30 in good health.

DNA of the CDR3: TGTGCCAGCAGTTTGAGCTCATACTATGGCTACACCTTC. Protein product: CASSLSSYYGYTF. The chain employs TRBV27 and TRBJ1-2; D is uncertain. CDR1 and CDR2 (germline): MNHEY, SMNVEV (reference sequence). The CDR3 consists of 13 residues. Trimming took off 3 bases at V and 3 bases at J, with 8 bases between the two ends.